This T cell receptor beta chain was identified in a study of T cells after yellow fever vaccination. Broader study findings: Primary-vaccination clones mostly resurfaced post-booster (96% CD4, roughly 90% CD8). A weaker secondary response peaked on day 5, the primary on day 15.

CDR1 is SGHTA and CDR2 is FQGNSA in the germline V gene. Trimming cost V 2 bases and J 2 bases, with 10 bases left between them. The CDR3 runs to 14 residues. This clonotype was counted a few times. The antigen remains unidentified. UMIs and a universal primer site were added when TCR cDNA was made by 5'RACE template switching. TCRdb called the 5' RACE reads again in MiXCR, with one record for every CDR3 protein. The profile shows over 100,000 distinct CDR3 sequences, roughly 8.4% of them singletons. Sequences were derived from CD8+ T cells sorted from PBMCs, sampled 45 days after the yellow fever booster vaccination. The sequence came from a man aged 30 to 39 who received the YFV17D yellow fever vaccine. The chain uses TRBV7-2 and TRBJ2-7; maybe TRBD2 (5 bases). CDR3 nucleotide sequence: TGTGCCAGCAGCTTACGAGAGGAGGCCTACGAGCAGTACTTC. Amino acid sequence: CASSLREEAYEQYF.